The following is a TCR beta chain sequence with its context. TCRdb keeps only in-frame clones here, not all; method: immunoSEQ multiplex PCR. The sample includes 600,000 to 900,000 clones, around 85% of them seen just once. The sample is drawn from a study of shared T cell receptors in the human thymus. CDR3 length equals 16 residues. From germline, CDR1 is SGHTA and CDR2 FQGTGA. Trimming cost V 2 bases and J 3 bases; bases outside gene matches: 2. The same data also went into a second study, on human thymus T cells. As that study records: The donor group consisted of healthy Finnish infants who were having corrective surgery for congenital heart defects. From resections taken during corrective heart surgery, the thymus tissue was obtained. Unrelated individuals had highly overlapping thymic repertoires, as reported in related research.

Sequenced: thymocytes. V gene TRBV7-3 combines with J gene TRBJ2-5, with 14 bases lining up with TRBD2. The receptor was isolated from a girl under three years old with a congenital heart defect. The chain's CDR3 is CASSLSGLAGEETQYF. CDR3 DNA sequence: TGTGCCAGCAGCTTATCGGGACTAGCGGGAGAAGAGACCCAGTACTTC.